Listed here are 8 T cell receptor beta chains from one sample, sequenced in a study of OX40 agonist ivuxolimab in advanced cancers. TCRdb keeps only in-frame clones here, not all; method: immunoSEQ multiplex PCR. The sample carries 80,000 or so clones, 84% recorded once. Sequencing was performed on CD4+ or CD8+ T cells sorted from blood, taken in a trial of the OX40 agonist ivuxolimab. These receptor sequences come from an adult with an advanced solid tumor such as melanoma, head and neck, liver or kidney cancer.

The chain joins TRBV4-2 to TRBJ1-2; TRBD1 is a possible D gene (5 bases). Germline V gives CDR1 LGHNA, CDR2 YNFKEQ. V dropped 2 bases and J dropped 5 bases, with 15 bases sitting between them. The CDR3 is 15 residues long. The CDR3 nucleotides read TGTGCCAGCAGCCAATCGGGGAGGGGAGGGTATGGCTACACCTTC. It codes for CASSQSGRGGYGYTF.

The gene calls are TRBV4-2 and TRBJ2-1; D is uncertain. The CDR3 loop spans 17 amino acids. V dropped 4 bases and J dropped 6 bases, with 22 bases sitting between them. CDR1 is LGHNA and CDR2 is YNFKEQ in the germline V gene. CDR3 sequence (DNA): TGTGCCAGCAGCCGCTTGAACAGCCCCTTTCTTTCCAATGAGCAGTTCTTC. Translating gives CASSRLNSPFLSNEQFF.

The V gene is TRBV18, the J gene TRBJ1-1, with D perhaps matching TRBD1 (5 bases). The CDR3 consists of 13 residues. Germline V CDR1 and CDR2: KGHSH, LQKENI. Trimming pared 5 bases from V and 1 base from J, leaving 8 bases between. CDR3 in amino acids: CASSLGGNTEAFF. CDR3 DNA sequence: TGTGCCAGCTCATTGGGGGGGAACACTGAAGCTTTCTTT. Drawing the rest from reference TRBV18 and TRBJ1-1, the complete variable domain is NAGVMQNPRHLVRRRGQEARLRCSPMKGHSHVYWYRQLPEEGLKFMVYLQKENIIDESGMPKERFSAEFPKEGPSILRIQQVVRGDSAAYFCASSLGGNTEAFFGQGTRLTVV.

The CDR3 nucleotides read TGTGCCAGCAGCTTAGGTAGCGGACCCACGCAGTATTTT. Protein product: CASSLGSGPTQYF. This chain connects TRBV11-3 to TRBJ2-3, with D possibly being TRBD2 (6 bases). The CDR3 totals 13 residues. The germline CDR1 and CDR2 sequences are SGHNT and YENEEA. V shed 1 base and J shed 9 bases, with 11 bases lying between them.

The chain has TRBV7-9 and TRBJ1-2; 8 bases line up with TRBD1. CDR1 and CDR2 from the germline V gene are SEHNR and FQNEAQ (reference sequence). The V and J ends lost 7 bases and 5 bases, in that order; junction bases with no gene match: 18. This CDR3 contains 17 residues. The CDR3: CASIGSPIRGHGYGYTF. The CDR3 nucleotides are TGTGCCAGCATCGGATCCCCTATCAGGGGGCATGGGTATGGCTACACCTTC.

This chain links TRBV18 with TRBJ2-7; the match to TRBD2 covers 10 bases. From germline, CDR1 is KGHSH and CDR2 LQKENI. J gave up 3 bases and V 4 bases, and 3 bases lay outside the gene matches. This CDR3 region has 14 residues. CDR3 DNA: TGTGCCAGCTCACTAACTAGCGGGGACTACGAGCAGTACTTC. The encoded protein is CASSLTSGDYEQYF.

The chain is built from TRBV29-1 and TRBJ2-3, with 9 bases identical to TRBD2. Germline V CDR1 and CDR2: SQVTM, ANQGSEA. The CDR3 has 17 amino acids. V was pared by 4 bases and J by 0 bases, with 11 bases of the junction left unmatched. CDR3 in amino acids: CSVGGRADIASTDTQYF. The CDR3 nucleotides read TGCAGCGTTGGCGGGAGGGCAGATATAGCTAGCACAGATACGCAGTATTTT.

V usage is TRBV2 and J usage is TRBJ1-2; D possibly corresponds to TRBD1 (5 bases). The germline V and J ends were trimmed by 6 bases and 4 bases, with 12 bases remaining between them. This CDR3 is 13 amino acids long. Germline V gene lookup returns CDR1 SNHLY and CDR2 FYNNEI. This chain's CDR3 is CASRGDSSYGYTF. The CDR3 DNA sequence: TGTGCCAGCAGGGGGGATTCTAGCTATGGCTACACCTTC. Supplemented by reference TRBV2 and TRBJ1-2, the full variable domain reads EPEVTQTPSHQVTQMGQEVILRCVPISNHLYFYWYRQILGQKVEFLVSFYNNEISEKSEIFDDQFSVERPDGSNFTLKIRSTKLEDSAMYFCASRGDSSYGYTFGSGTRLTVV.